Listed here is a single T cell receptor beta chain. These data originate in a study of blood T cell repertoires in COVID-19. In the original workflow: From reference gene primer amplification, estimates of nucleated cell counts were derived. Repertoires were generated with immunoSEQ multiplex PCR, while TCRdb's copy carries only in-frame clones and drops some. The DNA gave D and trimming, while V, J and clone size come from that table. The sample has hundreds of thousands of clones, 70% to 90% seen once; the top ten hold 3% to 3.5%. The CDR3 consists of 14 residues. CDR1 is SGHNT, CDR2 YYREEE, per germline (reference sequence). Trimming pared 4 bases from V and 7 bases from J, leaving 17 bases between.

The sequence was collected from a man between 18 and 29 years old with active or convalescent COVID-19. The gene calls are TRBV5-4 and TRBJ1-2; possibly TRBD1 for D (6 bases). Source material: peripheral blood. In DNA, the CDR3 is TGTGCCAGCAGCCTATCTCGGGGGGCGGGTGGCTACACCTTC. Protein sequence: CASSLSRGAGGYTF.